A selection of T cell receptor beta chains follows, all from one sample in a study of human T cells and chemical hapten exposure. TCRdb ran MiXCR on the RACE reads and lists one entry per CDR3 protein. The data contain 90,000 or so distinct CDR3 sequences, over 9.5% of them singletons. Sample: whole blood, taken in connection with sensitization to the hapten diphenylcyclopropenone (DPC). Every receptor here comes from a man aged 35 to 55 with alopecia areata. Some clones in this sample may be carry-over from other donors' samples. Each CDR3 is given with its conserved first and last residue. D genes are given only for firm matches. Some rows have no size entry. The others give once, few or many, or a class for an expanded clone.

V	size	J	D	CDR3
TRBV6-1	few	TRBJ1-5	-	CASSEGTSNQPQHF
TRBV2	few	TRBJ2-3	TRBD2	CASSDISGSGADTQYF
TRBV12-3/TRBV12-4	-	TRBJ2-4	TRBD2	CASSLVWREGRGGAKNIQYF
TRBV20-1	-	TRBJ2-3	TRBD2	CSATLAGPTDTQYF
TRBV4-3	-	TRBJ1-6	-	CASSQDTVAPGSPLHF
TRBV28	few	TRBJ2-3	TRBD1	CASSPGTGTDTQYF
TRBV7-2	many	TRBJ2-1	-	CASSLKAYNEQFF
TRBV12-3/TRBV12-4	many	TRBJ2-3	-	CASSFLVRTDTQYF
TRBV7-2	-	TRBJ2-2	TRBD1	CASSLTGQGRAGELFF
TRBV5-1	-	TRBJ2-7	TRBD1	CASSLAADRSYEQYF
TRBV6-5	few	TRBJ1-1	-	CASSLGIGREGAFF
TRBV29-1	many	TRBJ1-2	-	CSAKDSINYGYTF
TRBV28	few	TRBJ1-2	TRBD1	CASSAGDRALYGYTF
TRBV7-8	-	TRBJ2-1	TRBD2	CASTESGTLYNEQFF
TRBV20-1	many	TRBJ2-7	TRBD2	CSARSTSVSRPYEQYF
TRBV30	many	TRBJ1-2	TRBD1	CASRGINYGYTF
TRBV27	few	TRBJ2-5	TRBD1	CASSLTGRTETQYF
TRBV30	-	TRBJ1-6	-	CAWNQETYNSPLHF
TRBV12-3/TRBV12-4	-	TRBJ1-5	TRBD1	CASSLRTGGIVQPQHF
TRBV4-2	few	TRBJ2-1	-	CASSQDLGSSYNEQFF
TRBV11-2	few	TRBJ2-3	TRBD2	CASSLLTSGRKDTQYF
TRBV2	few	TRBJ2-3	-	CASTDYPDTQYF
TRBV7-9	many	TRBJ1-1	TRBD1	CASRWDSSFEAFF
TRBV20-1	many	TRBJ2-3	TRBD2	CSARGSGRAGSADTQYF
TRBV7-3	few	TRBJ2-3	-	CASSSNRGADTQYF
TRBV9	few	TRBJ1-2	-	CASSVDEDRYGYTF
TRBV5-5	many	TRBJ1-3	-	CASTMSQGSGNTIYF
TRBV6-5	-	TRBJ1-2	TRBD1	CASSPGQGNHEANYGYTF
TRBV6-6	-	TRBJ2-7	TRBD1	CASSPGQGSGQYF
TRBV5-1	-	TRBJ2-2	-	CASSLEHTGELFF
TRBV7-2	many	TRBJ2-1	-	CASSFADSYNEQFF
TRBV6-4	few	TRBJ2-2	TRBD1	CASSDSTGDTGELFF
TRBV30	few	TRBJ1-2	-	CAWSQGYGYTF
TRBV5-8	few	TRBJ2-2	-	CASPFVSAGELFF
TRBV7-9	-	TRBJ1-1	-	CASSLAGGENTEAFF
TRBV7-2	few	TRBJ2-1	TRBD2	CASSPSSGRSYNEQFF
TRBV7-2	few	TRBJ2-5	-	CASSSAQETQYF
TRBV5-1	-	TRBJ2-4	-	CASSTTGTKSKNIQYF
TRBV28	-	TRBJ2-5	-	CASNKGRRLETQYF
TRBV6-2/TRBV6-3	few	TRBJ2-6	-	CASSYRAVQGILGANVLTF
TRBV18	-	TRBJ1-1	-	CASSPLPVDRNTEAFF
TRBV7-8	few	TRBJ2-3	-	CASSKRLVRDTQYF
TRBV7-2	-	TRBJ2-7	-	CASSLGGGGTEVF
TRBV6-2/TRBV6-3	few	TRBJ1-1	TRBD1	CASSYQDRGTEAFF
TRBV3-1	many	TRBJ1-1	TRBD1	CASSQSLGQASTEAFF
TRBV25-1	many	TRBJ2-5	-	CASSDRRYQETQYF
TRBV6-4	-	TRBJ2-1	-	CASSDRLREGGSYNEQFF
TRBV12-3/TRBV12-4	-	TRBJ2-3	-	CASSSGARGSTDTQYF
TRBV6-1	few	TRBJ1-4	-	CASSGPIVATNEKLFF
TRBV10-3	few	TRBJ1-2	-	CAIRVSGDYGYTF